The 15 T cell receptor beta chains listed next were all sequenced from one sample in a study of T cell changes during pregnancy in multiple sclerosis. TCRdb's copy holds only in-frame clones and misses some; the assay was immunoSEQ multiplex PCR. The table has fewer than 12,000 clones, 85% to 90% seen once; the top ten hold approximately 5.1%. Sequencing used CD8+ T cells from peripheral blood mononuclear cells, obtained in the first trimester of pregnancy. Source of these receptors: a female donor in good health, enrolled as a control in a pregnancy study.

As concerns this clone: Other DNA sequences in the sample encode the same CDR3. The chain uses TRBV4-3 and TRBJ2-4, with D maybe TRBD2 (7 bases). The CDR3 has 15 residues. Germline V gene data show CDR1 as LGHNA and CDR2 as YSLEER. V gave up 0 bases and J gave up 7 bases, with 13 bases separating them. The CDR3 reads CASSQDPRGGNIQYF. Written as DNA, the CDR3 is TGCGCCAGCAGCCAAGATCCGAGGGGGGGGAACATTCAGTACTTC.

The chain has TRBV18 and TRBJ1-1; perhaps TRBD1 as D (5 bases). The CDR3 is 14 amino acids. V shed 2 bases and J shed 2 bases, with 9 bases lying between them. Germline CDR1 reads KGHSH; CDR2 reads LQKENI. The CDR3 region is CASSPGAGNTEAFF. The CDR3 DNA sequence: TGTGCCAGCTCACCAGGGGCTGGAAACACTGAAGCTTTCTTT.

CDR3 nucleotide sequence: TGTGCCAGTAGTACCTGGACAGGGGACACGAACACTGAAGCTTTCTTT. Protein product: CASSTWTGDTNTEAFF. The genes are TRBV19 and TRBJ1-1; TRBD1 aligns across 9 bases. V lost 4 bases, J lost 1 base, and 7 bases stayed unmatched. This CDR3 comprises 16 residues. Germline CDR1 LNHDA, CDR2 SQIVND (reference sequence).

The genes are TRBV18 and TRBJ2-5; 9 bases agree with TRBD2. V lost 6 bases and J lost 5; bases outside the gene matches: 13. The germline V gene has CDR1 KGHSH and CDR2 LQKENI. The CDR3 extends over 16 amino acids. CDR3 residues: CASSSNDPAGGETQYF. CDR3 in DNA: TGTGCCAGCTCGTCGAACGACCCGGCGGGGGGGGAGACCCAGTACTTC.

The J gene is TRBJ2-1, the V gene TRBV9; TRBD2 is a possible D gene (6 bases). The ends were cut back, 3 bases at V and 2 bases at J, with 6 bases in the middle. CDR1 and CDR2 (germline): SGDLS, YYNGEE. The CDR3 consists of 13 residues. The CDR3 is CASSASAYNEQFF. CDR3 coding DNA: TGTGCCAGCAGCGCTAGCGCCTACAATGAGCAGTTCTTC.

The CDR3 DNA is TGTGCCAGCAGCTACAGGTCCCAAGAGACCCAGTACTTC. Protein: CASSYRSQETQYF. The chain recombines TRBV2 with TRBJ2-5; tentatively, D is TRBD1 (5 bases). Germline V gene sequence: CDR1 SNHLY, CDR2 FYNNEI. The CDR3 runs to 13 residues. V lost 6 bases and J 1 base, leaving 9 bases between the germline ends.

The J gene is TRBJ1-1, the V gene TRBV5-6; perhaps TRBD1 as D (5 bases). There are 13 residues in the CDR3. Germline assignment: CDR1 SGHDT and CDR2 YYEEEE. The germline V and J ends were trimmed by 4 bases and 5 bases, with 12 bases remaining between them. Here the CDR3 reads CASSTGGGTEAFF. In nucleotides, the CDR3 is TGTGCCAGCAGCACGGGGGGGGGTACTGAAGCTTTCTTT.

This clone occurred a few times. J is TRBJ1-2 and V is TRBV7-9; 7 nucleotides align to TRBD1. V shed 5 bases and J 7 bases; nucleotides not matched to a gene: 4. The CDR3 covers 12 residues. CDR1 and CDR2 (germline): SEHNR, FQNEAQ (reference sequence). The CDR3 region has the DNA TGTGCCAGCAGCCCTGACAGGGTTGGCTACACCTTC. Protein product: CASSPDRVGYTF.

In regard to this clone: At one boundary the junction diverges from the germline segment, which might be a read error. This sequence joins TRBV7-7 and TRBJ2-5; 9 bases line up with TRBD2. This CDR3 has 15 residues. Germline V gene data show CDR1 as SSHAT and CDR2 as FNYEAQ (reference sequence). The CDR3 loop is CASSPVAGGRETQYF. Written as DNA, the CDR3 is TGTGCTAGCAGTCCCGTCGCGGGGGGGCGGGAGACCCAGTACTTC.

V usage is TRBV6-5 and J usage is TRBJ1-5; no reliable D call. This CDR3 region has 13 residues. Germline loops: CDR1 MNHEY, CDR2 SVGAGI. Trimming shortened V by 5 bases and J by 6 bases, and 11 bases separated the two germline ends. The CDR3, as DNA: TGTGCCAGCAGTCCCCGGGTCTTTCAGCCCCAGCATTTT. The encoded protein is CASSPRVFQPQHF.

The genes are TRBV29-1 and TRBJ1-3, with a weak D call TRBD1 (5 bases). The V end lost 5 bases, the J end lost 4 bases, and 9 bases lay between the germline ends. This CDR3 is 12 amino acids long. Germline loops: CDR1 SQVTM, CDR2 ANQGSEA. As DNA, the CDR3 is TGCAGCGTTCAGGGCTCAGGAAACACCATATATTTT. Translation: CSVQGSGNTIYF.

The CDR3 spells CASSLRQGTDTQYF. CDR3 in DNA: TGTGCCAGCAGTTTAAGGCAGGGCACAGATACGCAGTATTTT. The chain couples TRBV27 to TRBJ2-3; D call uncertain. This CDR3 contains 14 residues. The V end lost 2 bases, the J end lost 1 base, and 7 bases lay between the germline ends. Germline V lookup: CDR1 MNHEY, CDR2 SMNVEV (reference sequence).

The chain links TRBV6-1 to TRBJ2-7, with 9 positions matching TRBD1. The germline V gene encodes CDR1 MNHNS and CDR2 SASEGT. After removal of 4 bases from V and 4 bases from J, the junction contained 8 bases not matched to a gene. The CDR3 consists of 15 residues. CDR3 region: CASSGGQGDFYEQYF. CDR3 nucleotide sequence: TGTGCCAGCAGTGGGGGACAGGGAGATTTTTACGAGCAGTACTTC.

This chain uses TRBV7-2 with TRBJ2-1; D is ambiguous. Germline CDR1 reads SGHTA; CDR2 reads FQGNSA. The CDR3 is 12 residues long. V was trimmed by 1 base and J by 6 bases, leaving 4 bases between them. CDR3 coding DNA: TGTGCCAGCAGCTTAGGGCTCAATGAGCAGTTCTTC. Residues: CASSLGLNEQFF.

The chain has TRBV7-9 and TRBJ2-3; D gene uncertain. Germline-derived CDR1 and CDR2 are SEHNR and FQNEAQ (reference sequence). The CDR3 is 16 amino acids. The V and J ends lost 4 bases and 0 bases respectively, with 14 bases between them. In DNA form, the CDR3 reads TGTGCCAGCAGCTACGGCCTCACTATAAGCACAGATACGCAGTATTTT. Amino acid sequence: CASSYGLTISTDTQYF.